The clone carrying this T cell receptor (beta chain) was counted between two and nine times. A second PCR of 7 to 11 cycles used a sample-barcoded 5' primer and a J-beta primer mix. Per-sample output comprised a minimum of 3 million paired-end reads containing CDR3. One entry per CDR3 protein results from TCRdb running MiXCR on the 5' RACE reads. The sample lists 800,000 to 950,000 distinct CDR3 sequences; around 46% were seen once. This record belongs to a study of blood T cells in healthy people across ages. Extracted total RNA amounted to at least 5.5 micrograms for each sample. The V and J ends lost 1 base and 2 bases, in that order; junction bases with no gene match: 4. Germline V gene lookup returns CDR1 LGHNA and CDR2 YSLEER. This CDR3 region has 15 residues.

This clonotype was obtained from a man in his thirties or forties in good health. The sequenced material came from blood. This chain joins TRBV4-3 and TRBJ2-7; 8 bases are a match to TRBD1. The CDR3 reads CASSQGTGSTYEQYF. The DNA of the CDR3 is TGCGCCAGCAGCCAAGGGACAGGGTCGACCTACGAGCAGTACTTC.